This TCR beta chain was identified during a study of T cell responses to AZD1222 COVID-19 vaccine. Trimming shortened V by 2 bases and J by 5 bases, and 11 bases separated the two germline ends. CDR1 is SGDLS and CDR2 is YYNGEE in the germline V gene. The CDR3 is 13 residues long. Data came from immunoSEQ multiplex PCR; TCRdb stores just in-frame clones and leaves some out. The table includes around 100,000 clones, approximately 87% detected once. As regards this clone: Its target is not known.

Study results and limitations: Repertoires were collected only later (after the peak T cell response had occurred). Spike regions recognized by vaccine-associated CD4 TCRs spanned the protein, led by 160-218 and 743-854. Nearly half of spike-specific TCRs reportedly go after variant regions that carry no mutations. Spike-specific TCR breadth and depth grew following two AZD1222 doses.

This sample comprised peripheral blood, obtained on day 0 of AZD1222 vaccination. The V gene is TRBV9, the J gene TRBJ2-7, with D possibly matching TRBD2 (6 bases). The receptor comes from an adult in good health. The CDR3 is CASSVSGANEQYF. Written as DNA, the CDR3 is TGTGCCAGCAGCGTGTCGGGAGCTAACGAGCAGTACTTC.